The 32 T cell receptor beta chains below come from one sample, sequenced in a study of cytomegalovirus exposure and HLA in healthy donors (TCRdb year 2017). The library came from the immunoSEQ multiplex PCR assay. For the multiplex PCR, a mixture combining 60 forward primers for TCR Vbeta segments and 13 reverse primers for TCR Jbeta segments was used. Sourced from immuneACCESS, this table was stored by TCRdb with only in-frame sequences that have V and J called. A share of the clones is absent; for the studies checked, an unresolved V gene accounts for under half, and the remainder has no known explanation. The sample has over 140,000 clones on record, approximately 82% of them singletons. 1.4% of the sample goes to the ten largest clones. The source material was PBMCs. Receptors were obtained from a man aged 30 to 45 in good health and CMV-seropositive.

V usage is TRBV6-6 and J usage is TRBJ2-2, with 12 bases aligning to TRBD2. Trimming at V came to 2 bases and at J to 5 bases, leaving 3 bases not matched to a gene. Germline CDR1 and CDR2: MNHNY and SVGAGI (reference sequence). This CDR3 is 16 amino acids long. CDR3: CASSYASGRDTGELFF. The CDR3 nucleotides read TGTGCCAGCAGTTACGCTAGCGGGAGGGATACCGGGGAGCTGTTTTTT.

The rearrangement links TRBV11-3 to TRBJ2-7; 11 bases map to TRBD2. This CDR3 spans 16 amino acids. Germline lookup yields CDR1 SGHNT and CDR2 YENEEA. The V gene end was trimmed by 5 bases and the J gene end by 6 bases; junction bases not matched to a gene: 12. The CDR3 DNA reads as TGTGCCAGCAGCCTCACCGACAGGACTAGCGGGCTCGAGCAGTACTTC. It is translated as CASSLTDRTSGLEQYF.

V is TRBV18 and J is TRBJ1-6; possible D gene TRBD1, 6 bases. This CDR3 comprises 14 residues. V lost 6 bases and J 10 bases, leaving 16 bases between the germline ends. Germline CDR1 is KGHSH and CDR2 is LQKENI. The CDR3 loop is CASSYREGESPLHF. Here the CDR3 DNA reads TGTGCCAGCTCGTACAGGGAGGGCGAGTCACCCCTCCACTTT.

The genes are TRBV4-2 and TRBJ2-7, with 12 bases matching TRBD2. The CDR3 spans 17 residues. The V segment lost 0 bases and the J segment 7 bases; nucleotides outside the gene matches: 10. Germline V lookup: CDR1 LGHNA, CDR2 YNFKEQ. The CDR3 nucleotides are TGTGCCAGCAGCCAAGATTTATCACTAGCGGGGGGTCGGGAGCAGTACTTC. This sequence encodes CASSQDLSLAGGREQYF.

The table lists this clone with a few counts. The chain links TRBV5-1 to TRBJ1-1; tentatively, D is TRBD1 (5 bases). CDR1 SGHRS and CDR2 YFSETQ come from the germline V gene. The CDR3 consists of 14 residues. V gave up 4 bases and J gave up 0 bases, with 10 bases separating them. The CDR3 reads CASSLRVMNTEAFF. In nucleotides, the CDR3 is TGCGCCAGCAGCCTCAGGGTGATGAACACTGAAGCTTTCTTT.

This clone has more than one count but fewer than ten. The chain links TRBV5-1 to TRBJ2-7; TRBD2 matches 13 bases. V shed 0 bases and J 5 bases; nucleotides not matched to a gene: 2. This CDR3 is built from 15 residues. CDR1 is SGHRS and CDR2 is YFSETQ in the germline V gene. CDR3 sequence (DNA): TGCGCCAGCAGCTTGGCCGGACTAGCGGGAGACGAGCAGTACTTC. Translating gives CASSLAGLAGDEQYF.

This clone was observed once. This rearrangement joins TRBV30 to TRBJ1-4, with unresolved D. The CDR3 covers 12 residues. Trimming pared 3 bases from V and 8 bases from J, leaving 10 bases between. Looked up from germline, CDR1 is GTSNPN and CDR2 is SVGIG (reference sequence). The CDR3 is CAWSGVGEKLFF. The CDR3 nucleotides read TGTGCCTGGAGCGGGGTGGGCGAAAAACTGTTTTTT.

The chain combines TRBV19 with TRBJ2-1; 9 positions agree with TRBD2. Trimming cost V 3 bases and J 1 base; bases outside gene matches: 10. The germline V gene encodes CDR1 LNHDA and CDR2 SQIVND (reference sequence). The CDR3 runs 18 residues. The CDR3 coding sequence is TGTGCCAGTAGTATGTTCCCTATAGCGGGAGAGTCCTACAATGAGCAGTTCTTC. It specifies CASSMFPIAGESYNEQFF.

This clone was counted once. The J gene is TRBJ2-1, the V gene TRBV18, with TRBD1 matching over 10 bases. The ends lost 0 bases at V and 4 bases at J; junction bases unmatched: 3. There are 16 residues in the CDR3. Germline CDR1 is KGHSH and CDR2 is LQKENI. The CDR3 region is CASSPPGQGGYNEQFF. The CDR3 nucleotides read TGTGCCAGCTCACCACCTGGACAGGGGGGATACAATGAGCAGTTCTTC. Based on the CDR3 plus reference TRBV18 and TRBJ2-1, the full variable domain is NAGVMQNPRHLVRRRGQEARLRCSPMKGHSHVYWYRQLPEEGLKFMVYLQKENIIDESGMPKERFSAEFPKEGPSILRIQQVVRGDSAAYFCASSPPGQGGYNEQFFGPGTRLTVL.

This sequence joins TRBV28 and TRBJ1-4; D might be TRBD1 (5 bases). V gave up 6 bases and J gave up 4 bases, with 18 bases separating them. Germline CDR1 and CDR2: MDHEN and SYDVKM. The CDR3 consists of 16 residues. CDR3 in amino acids: CASSPPTVVLNEKLFF. DNA of the CDR3: TGTGCCAGCAGCCCACCGACAGTAGTACTTAATGAAAAACTGTTTTTT.

The chain uses TRBV25-1 and TRBJ2-1; 8 positions agree with TRBD1. Per the germline V gene, CDR1 is MGHDK and CDR2 is SYGVNS. V dropped 8 bases and J dropped 4; count of bases not matched to a gene: 7. The CDR3 is 14 amino acids. The CDR3 sequence: CASDGTGGYNEQFF. In DNA, the CDR3 is TGTGCCAGCGATGGGACAGGCGGTTACAATGAGCAGTTCTTC.

This chain joins TRBV2 and TRBJ1-5; D gene unclear. CDR3 length equals 14 residues. V gave up 4 bases and J gave up 4 bases, with 11 bases separating them. Per the germline V gene, CDR1 is SNHLY and CDR2 is FYNNEI. The CDR3, as DNA: TGTGCCAGCAGTGTCCGGAGGGTAAATCAGCCCCAGCATTTT. Protein: CASSVRRVNQPQHF. Complete variable domain (other parts from reference TRBV2 and TRBJ1-5): EPEVTQTPSHQVTQMGQEVILRCVPISNHLYFYWYRQILGQKVEFLVSFYNNEISEKSEIFDDQFSVERPDGSNFTLKIRSTKLEDSAMYFCASSVRRVNQPQHFGDGTRLSIL.

CDR3 in amino acids: CASSIGTGDYGYTF. The CDR3 coding sequence is TGTGCCAGCAGCATCGGGACAGGGGATTATGGCTACACCTTC. This chain links TRBV11-2 with TRBJ1-2; 10 nucleotides align to TRBD1. This CDR3 is 14 amino acids long. Trimming removed 5 bases from V and 5 bases from J; junction bases left unmatched: 5. The V gene's germline CDR1 is SGHAT and CDR2 FQNNGV.

The rearrangement uses TRBV11-3 and TRBJ1-1; no clear D gene. The CDR3 is 14 residues long. In germline, CDR1 is SGHNT, CDR2 YENEEA. With 5 bases removed from V and 4 bases from J, the gap between germline ends came to 14 bases. The DNA for the CDR3 is TGTGCCAGCAGCCCGGTAGCAGTCCGCACTGAAGCTTTCTTT. It codes for CASSPVAVRTEAFF.

The chain uses TRBV19 and TRBJ2-3; a weak D match, TRBD2 (5 bases). The V gene lost 3 bases and the J gene lost 0 bases, with 13 bases spanning the gap. CDR3 size: 16 residues. Germline V gives CDR1 LNHDA, CDR2 SQIVND (reference sequence). The CDR3, as DNA: TGTGCCAGTAGTATCACGGACTCCTCTAGCACAGATACGCAGTATTTT. It translates to CASSITDSSSTDTQYF.

The rearrangement links TRBV27 to TRBJ2-3; D might be TRBD2 (5 bases). This CDR3 has 14 residues. CDR1 is MNHEY, CDR2 SMNVEV, per germline (reference sequence). The V end was cut by 2 bases, the J end by 2 bases, with 8 bases between. CDR3 amino acids: CASSLGGSTDTQYF. The CDR3 nucleotides read TGTGCCAGCAGTTTAGGCGGGTCCACAGATACGCAGTATTTT.

The rearrangement joins TRBV6-5 to TRBJ1-1, with TRBD1 matching 8 bases. V was clipped by 4 bases and J by 4 bases; unmatched bases: 11. Germline CDR1 reads MNHEY; CDR2 reads SVGAGI. CDR3 length: 16 amino acids. The CDR3 is CASSFGQGRVGTEAFF. The CDR3 DNA reads as TGTGCCAGCAGTTTTGGACAGGGACGAGTAGGCACTGAAGCTTTCTTT.

The V and J genes are TRBV28 and TRBJ1-1, with D perhaps TRBD1 (6 bases). Germline V lookup: CDR1 MDHEN, CDR2 SYDVKM. This CDR3 spans 18 amino acids. Trimming took 7 bases from V and 0 from J, leaving 24 bases between them. The CDR3 is CASTHFQGRKVVNTEAFF. The CDR3 DNA follows: TGTGCCAGCACCCACTTCCAGGGGCGCAAGGTGGTGAACACTGAAGCTTTCTTT.

This chain uses TRBV19 with TRBJ2-7, with D tentatively TRBD2 (6 bases). Germline assignment: CDR1 LNHDA and CDR2 SQIVND (reference sequence). This CDR3 is 14 amino acids long. Trimming pared 6 bases from V and 4 bases from J, leaving 16 bases between. The CDR3 region is CASRRDSSHYEQYF. Here the CDR3 DNA reads TGTGCCAGTAGGCGGGACTCCTCTCATTACGAGCAGTACTTC.

The V gene is TRBV7-8, the J gene TRBJ1-3, with D possibly TRBD1 on 6 matching bases. This CDR3 spans 15 amino acids. Trimming took off 4 bases at V and 4 bases at J, with 14 bases between the two ends. The germline CDR1 and CDR2 sequences are SGHVS and FQNEAQ. CDR3 sequence (DNA): TGTGCCAGCAGCTCCCGGACAGCCGCCGGAAACACCATATATTTT. It yields the protein CASSSRTAAGNTIYF.

J is TRBJ1-1 and V is TRBV2; D call uncertain. This CDR3 spans 14 amino acids. Per germline, CDR1 SNHLY and CDR2 FYNNEI. Between the trimmed V and J ends, which lost 4 bases and 4 bases, there was a span of 13 bases. The CDR3 here is CASSGPLTGTEAFF. CDR3 nucleotides: TGTGCCAGCAGTGGCCCGCTTACTGGCACTGAAGCTTTCTTT.

This rearrangement joins TRBV9 to TRBJ2-5; D may be TRBD2 (6 bases). Per the germline V gene, CDR1 is SGDLS and CDR2 is YYNGEE. The CDR3 has 13 amino acids. V gave up 4 bases and J gave up 4 bases, with 11 bases separating them. The CDR3 is CASSQGGAETQYF. The DNA for the CDR3 is TGTGCCAGCAGCCAGGGAGGTGCAGAGACCCAGTACTTC.

The chain recombines TRBV28 with TRBJ2-1; D unclear. The CDR3 runs to 12 residues. Germline CDR1 and CDR2: MDHEN and SYDVKM. V lost 6 bases and J 6 bases, leaving 9 bases between the germline ends. CDR3 sequence: CASRARPNEQFF. For the CDR3, the DNA is TGTGCCAGCAGGGCTCGTCCCAATGAGCAGTTCTTC.

This chain uses TRBV5-1 with TRBJ2-3; 8 nucleotides match TRBD2. Trimming removed 3 bases from V and 2 bases from J; junction bases left unmatched: 8. The CDR3 spans 16 residues. Germline V CDR1 and CDR2: SGHRS, YFSETQ. The CDR3 DNA follows: TGCGCCAGCAGCTCCGGAGCGGGGGAGGTCACAGATACGCAGTATTTT. It encodes CASSSGAGEVTDTQYF.

The chain recombines TRBV7-6 with TRBJ2-1; 11 nucleotides line up with TRBD2. The CDR3 length is 14 residues. V was pared by 4 bases and J by 5 bases, with 1 base of the junction left unmatched. Germline loops: CDR1 SGHVS, CDR2 FNYEAQ. The CDR3 nucleotides are TGTGCCAGCAGCTATAGCGGGGGGGACAATGAGCAGTTCTTC. It codes for CASSYSGGDNEQFF.

Regarding this clone: At one boundary the junction diverges from the germline segment, which might be a read error. The chain joins TRBV11-2 to TRBJ2-7; TRBD2 matches at 8 bases. The CDR3 runs 16 residues. The germline CDR1 and CDR2 sequences are SGHAT and FQNNGV. For the CDR3, the DNA is TGTGCCAGCATCTTAGGGATCGGGGGGGCACTTGACGAGCAGTACTTC. It specifies CASILGIGGALDEQYF.

The chain uses TRBV5-4 and TRBJ2-1; 10 nucleotides match TRBD2. The CDR3 loop spans 16 amino acids. Looked up from germline, CDR1 is SGHNT and CDR2 is YYREEE (reference sequence). V gave up 0 bases and J gave up 3 bases; unmatched junction bases: 3. The CDR3 loop reads CASSLDVAGGYNEQFF. The CDR3 bases are TGTGCCAGCAGCTTGGATGTAGCGGGAGGCTACAATGAGCAGTTCTTC.

The V and J genes are TRBV7-2 and TRBJ2-5; 11 bases fit TRBD2. V trimming: 8 bases; J trimming: 4 bases; junction bases outside the gene matches: 9. The CDR3 length is 15 residues. CDR1 and CDR2 (germline): SGHTA, FQGNSA. CDR3 in DNA: TGTGCCAGCCTTTCGCTAGCGGGAGGCGGAGAGACCCAGTACTTC. As protein: CASLSLAGGGETQYF.

This clone was counted a few times. V and J are TRBV19 and TRBJ1-5, with 10 bases lining up with TRBD1. Per the germline V gene, CDR1 is LNHDA and CDR2 is SQIVND (reference sequence). The V gene end was trimmed by 8 bases and the J gene end by 7 bases; junction bases not matched to a gene: 14. The CDR3 is 16 amino acids. This CDR3 reads CASLPMGTGEKQPQHF. In DNA, the CDR3 is TGTGCCAGTCTTCCAATGGGGACAGGGGAGAAACAGCCCCAGCATTTT.

This clone came up once. The rearrangement uses TRBV9 and TRBJ2-7; the match to TRBD1 covers 9 bases. The CDR3 length is 18 residues. From germline, CDR1 is SGDLS and CDR2 YYNGEE. Trimming removed 4 bases from V and 4 bases from J; junction bases left unmatched: 18. The CDR3 DNA reads TGTGCCAGCAGCCCTCGCGGGAACAGGGGGCTAGCGAGGTACGAGCAGTACTTC. Translating it yields CASSPRGNRGLARYEQYF. Together with reference TRBV9 and TRBJ2-7, the CDR3 gives the full variable domain: DSGVTQTPKHLITATGQRVTLRCSPRSGDLSVYWYQQSLDQGLQFLIQYYNGEERAKGNILERFSAQQFPDLHSELNLSSLELGDSALYFCASSPRGNRGLARYEQYFGPGTRLTVT.

This clone was detected only a few times. V gene TRBV5-4 combines with J gene TRBJ1-2; TRBD1 might be the D (6 bases). Germline V CDR1 and CDR2: SGHNT, YYREEE (reference sequence). The CDR3 has 13 amino acids. With 2 bases removed from V and 5 bases from J, the gap between germline ends came to 10 bases. CDR3 DNA sequence: TGTGCCAGCAGCTTTGGACAGTCGTATGGCTACACCTTC. This sequence encodes CASSFGQSYGYTF.

This sequence joins TRBV5-1 and TRBJ2-3; 8 nucleotides agree with TRBD2. The V and J ends lost 4 bases and 4 bases, in that order; junction bases with no gene match: 11. The CDR3 consists of 16 residues. Germline CDR1 and CDR2: SGHRS and YFSETQ. The CDR3 sequence is CASSVGLVQVADTQYF. CDR3 sequence (DNA): TGCGCCAGCAGCGTGGGACTAGTGCAGGTCGCAGATACGCAGTATTTT.